Following are 16 T cell receptor beta chains from one sample sequenced in a study of T cells in women clearing cervical HPV infection. Profiled with immunoSEQ multiplex PCR; TCRdb holds only in-frame clones, not every one. The specimen's table records 25,000 to 35,000 clones. The sample consisted of blood buffy coat. These receptors were obtained from a woman aged 18 to 75 with a cervical HPV16 infection that either progressed to CIN3+ or cleared (not recorded which).

As regards this clone: The sequence runs out 3 residues before the end of the CDR3; the remainder is reconstructed from the germline J gene. This rearrangement joins TRBV2 to TRBJ1-5; D is uncertain. This CDR3 spans 15 amino acids. V lost 3 bases to trimming and J lost 7 bases, with 16 bases between them. The germline gives CDR1 SNHLY, CDR2 FYNNEI. The CDR3 bases that were read are TGTGCCAGCAGTGATCGTCGAGACTTTATCCAGCCC. Translating it yields CASSDRRDFIQP. The whole CDR3 is CASSDRRDFIQPQHF.

Remarks on this clone: Read sequence stops 3 residues before the CDR3 end, and the germline J gene provides the missing end. V usage is TRBV19 and J usage is TRBJ1-1, with D perhaps TRBD1 (5 bases). Trimming left V 7 bases short and J 0 bases short, with 18 bases between. CDR1 and CDR2 (germline): LNHDA, SQIVND (reference sequence). The CDR3 extends over 16 amino acids. CDR3 region: CASIDSYSSLNTEAFF. The CDR3 bases that were read are TGTGCCAGTATTGACAGCTACTCTTCGTTGAACACTGAA.

Notes on this clone: The CDR3 end falls 3 residues outside the read, so it is completed with the germline J gene. The rearrangement joins TRBV7-9 to TRBJ2-1; TRBD1 or TRBD2 may be the D gene (6 bases each). The CDR3 is made up of 14 amino acids. V lost 0 bases and J 8 bases, leaving 11 bases between the germline ends. Germline-derived CDR1 and CDR2 are SEHNR and FQNEAQ (reference sequence). The sequenced part of the CDR3 DNA is TGTGCCAGCAGCTTAGCAGGAGGGGGAGATGAG. It codes for CASSLAGGGDE. The entire CDR3 sequence reads CASSLAGGGDEQFF.

In regard to this clone: The read falls 3 residues short of the CDR3 end, and the missing part is taken from the germline J gene. The chain uses TRBV9 and TRBJ1-2; D call uncertain. Trimming removed 4 bases at V and 1 base at J, with 14 bases between. Germline V CDR1 and CDR2: SGDLS, YYNGEE. This CDR3 spans 15 amino acids. The CDR3: CASSPTATNNYGYTF. CDR3 bases read: TGTGCCAGCAGCCCAACAGCGACTAATAACTATGGC.

Comment on this clone: The read ends 3 residues early relative to the CDR3; the germline J gene fills the gap. V usage is TRBV30 and J usage is TRBJ2-3; 9 bases match TRBD1. This CDR3 has 14 amino acids. From germline, CDR1 is GTSNPN and CDR2 SVGIG (reference sequence). The CDR3 here is CAWSVTGGAETQYF. Incomplete CDR3 DNA: TGTGCCTGGAGTGTAACAGGGGGCGCGGAGACG. Complete variable domain (other parts from reference TRBV30 and TRBJ2-3): SQTIHQWPATLVQPVGSPLSLECTVEGTSNPNLYWYRQAAGRGLQLLFYSVGIGQISSEVPQNLSASRPQDRQFILSSKKLLLSDSGFYLCAWSVTGGAETQYFGPGTRLTVL.

With respect to this clone: The read ends 3 residues before the CDR3 terminus; that terminus is restored from the germline J gene. This chain connects TRBV19 to TRBJ2-7; 13 nucleotides line up with TRBD2. V lost 3 bases to trimming and J lost 4 bases; unmatched junction nucleotides: 3. The length of the CDR3 is 15 residues. CDR1 is LNHDA and CDR2 is SQIVND in the germline V gene (reference sequence). The CDR3 protein is CASSITLAGGYEQYF. The DNA read from the CDR3 is TGTGCCAGTAGTATTACACTAGCGGGAGGGTACGAG. Complete variable domain (other parts from reference TRBV19 and TRBJ2-7): DGGITQSPKYLFRKEGQNVTLSCEQNLNHDAMYWYRQDPGQGLRLIYYSQIVNDFQKGDIAEGYSVSREKKESFPLTVTSAQKNPTAFYLCASSITLAGGYEQYFGPGTRLTVT.

Concerning this clone: The read terminates 3 residues ahead of where the CDR3 ends, so the germline J gene completes it. The J gene is TRBJ2-2, the V gene TRBV23-1; D remains ambiguous. TRBV23-1 is placed among ORFs of uncertain function. The CDR3 sequence is 17 residues long. The V end was cut by 1 base, the J end by 1 base, with 13 bases between. CDR3 DNA, as far as it was read: TGCGCCAGCAGTCAATTCCCAAATACTGGGAACACCGGGGAG. It yields the protein CASSQFPNTGNTGE. The CDR3 in its entirety is CASSQFPNTGNTGELFF.

Points on this clone: The CDR3 goes on 3 residues after the read ends, and that part is filled in from the germline J gene. V usage is TRBV7-8 and J usage is TRBJ2-3, with TRBD2 identical over 11 bases. J gave up 5 bases and V 4 bases, and 11 bases lay outside the gene matches. The length of the CDR3 is 17 residues. CDR1 is SGHVS and CDR2 is FQNEAQ in the germline V gene. This CDR3 is CASSSRVAGGRIDTQYF. The DNA read from the CDR3 is TGTGCCAGCAGCTCCCGTGTAGCGGGAGGGCGCATAGATACG.

Concerning this clone: One end of the junction fails to match germline, which may point to a read error. The sequence runs out 3 residues before the end of the CDR3; the remainder is reconstructed from the germline J gene. The J gene is TRBJ2-7, the V gene TRBV5-5, with D possibly matching TRBD1 (6 bases). The CDR3 runs 14 residues. Per the germline V gene, CDR1 is SGHKS and CDR2 is YYEKEE (reference sequence). The CDR3 sequence is CASSLRTDSCEQYF. The CDR3 DNA, read in part, is TGTGCCAGCAGCTTGAGGACAGACTCCTGCGAG. Full variable domain (missing parts from reference TRBV5-5 and TRBJ2-7): DAGVTQSPTHLIKTRGQQVTLRCSPISGHKSVSWYQQVLGQGPQFIFQYYEKEERGRGNFPDRFSARQFPNYSSELNVNALLLGDSALYLCASSLRTDSCEQYFGPGTRLTVT.

Details on this clone: The observed sequence ends 3 residues before the CDR3 terminus, with the missing tail filled in from the germline J gene. The genes are TRBV6-2 or TRBV6-3 and TRBJ2-7, with D hard to call. Trimming took off 7 bases at V and 2 bases at J, with 6 bases between the two ends. From germline, CDR1 is MNHEY and CDR2 SVGEGT. The CDR3 sequence is 11 residues long. CDR3 sequence: CASMGAYEQYF. The part of the CDR3 DNA that was read is TGTGCCAGCATGGGCGCCTACGAG.

Points on this clone: The CDR3 end is not reached by the read, which stops 3 residues before it; the germline J gene fills it in. V gene TRBV19 combines with J gene TRBJ1-2; D not certain. Germline assignment: CDR1 LNHDA and CDR2 SQIVND (reference sequence). This CDR3 contains 14 residues. CDR3 bases read: TGTGCCAGTAGTAACAGTCTCAAACCCTACGAC. Translating gives CASSNSLKPYD. The full CDR3 is CASSNSLKPYDYTF.

Comments on this clone: The CDR3 end falls 3 residues outside the read, so it is completed with the germline J gene. The chain combines TRBV2 with TRBJ2-2; D call uncertain. The V and J ends lost 2 bases and 5 bases respectively, with 9 bases between them. Germline values: CDR1 SNHLY, CDR2 FYNNEI. The CDR3 totals 14 residues. The CDR3 reads CASSEIRATGELFF. CDR3 DNA (partial): TGTGCCAGCAGTGAAATTAGGGCGACCGGGGAG.

Regarding this clone: The missing CDR3 end, 3 residues past where the read stops, is filled in from the germline J gene. The chain uses TRBV19 and TRBJ1-4; 7 bases are shared with TRBD1. The J segment lost 5 bases and the V segment lost 6 bases, leaving 6 bases of the junction unmatched. The CDR3 covers 14 residues. The germline V gene encodes CDR1 LNHDA and CDR2 SQIVND (reference sequence). CDR3: CASRKTGKNEKLFF. The DNA read from the CDR3 is TGTGCCAGTAGGAAGACAGGGAAGAATGAAAAA.

Comments on this clone: The CDR3 end falls 3 residues outside the read, so it is completed with the germline J gene. The chain uses TRBV30 and TRBJ1-5; perhaps TRBD1 as D (5 bases). Trimming pared 3 bases from V and 7 bases from J, leaving 13 bases between. The CDR3 sequence is 13 residues long. CDR1 and CDR2 (germline): GTSNPN, SVGIG (reference sequence). The CDR3 spells CAWSPLRGQPQHF. CDR3 DNA, as far as it was read: TGTGCCTGGAGCCCCCTACGGGGGCAGCCC. Using reference TRBV30 and TRBJ1-5 for the parts outside the CDR3, the full variable domain is SQTIHQWPATLVQPVGSPLSLECTVEGTSNPNLYWYRQAAGRGLQLLFYSVGIGQISSEVPQNLSASRPQDRQFILSSKKLLLSDSGFYLCAWSPLRGQPQHFGDGTRLSIL.

About this clone itself: The read stops 3 residues short of the end of the CDR3; the missing end is completed from the germline J gene. The J gene is TRBJ1-4, the V gene TRBV5-1; tentative D call: TRBD1 (6 bases). Germline lookup yields CDR1 SGHRS and CDR2 YFSETQ. The CDR3 contains 18 residues. V lost 0 bases and J lost 4, with 19 bases in between. CDR3 DNA, as far as it was read: TGCGCCAGCAGCTTGGTTCCTGGGCAGGGGCTCGGTAATGAAAAA. Translation gives CASSLVPGQGLGNEK. From start to end, the CDR3 is CASSLVPGQGLGNEKLFF.

As for this clone: The read comes to an end 3 residues before the CDR3 does, leaving the germline J gene to fill in the end. This rearrangement joins TRBV5-1 to TRBJ1-2; D may be TRBD1 (5 bases). The CDR3 is 13 amino acids. Germline-derived CDR1 and CDR2 are SGHRS and YFSETQ. The CDR3 region is CASSLGGGEGYTF. CDR3 bases read: TGCGCCAGCAGCTTGGGCGGGGGAGAAGGC.